This TCR beta chain comes out of a study of cytomegalovirus exposure and HLA in healthy donors. Study-level findings and limits: Using a false discovery rate of 0.05, a later analysis showed that 16,951 TCR beta sequences were associated with HLA alleles. The classifier was said to identify cytomegalovirus status with high specificity and sensitivity. TCR beta V- and J-gene trimming, according to a later analysis, was linked to a missense DCLRE1C variant.

Primers: 60 Vbeta forward and 13 Jbeta reverse. Profiled with immunoSEQ multiplex PCR; TCRdb holds only in-frame clones, not every one. The table shows some 170,000 clones, with under 85% occurring only once. There are 13 residues in the CDR3. The germline V gene has CDR1 LNHDA and CDR2 SQIVND (reference sequence). With V trimmed by 3 bases and J by 5 bases, 0 bases remained unmatched. Healthy people donating bone marrow made up the donors. As for this clone: Its target is not known.

J is TRBJ2-2 and V is TRBV19, with TRBD1 matching 7 bases. The source material was PBMCs. This clonotype originated in a man aged 50-59 years in good health and CMV-seropositive. The CDR3 loop is CASSMTGTGELFF. The CDR3 DNA reads TGTGCCAGTAGTATGACAGGGACCGGGGAGCTGTTTTTT.